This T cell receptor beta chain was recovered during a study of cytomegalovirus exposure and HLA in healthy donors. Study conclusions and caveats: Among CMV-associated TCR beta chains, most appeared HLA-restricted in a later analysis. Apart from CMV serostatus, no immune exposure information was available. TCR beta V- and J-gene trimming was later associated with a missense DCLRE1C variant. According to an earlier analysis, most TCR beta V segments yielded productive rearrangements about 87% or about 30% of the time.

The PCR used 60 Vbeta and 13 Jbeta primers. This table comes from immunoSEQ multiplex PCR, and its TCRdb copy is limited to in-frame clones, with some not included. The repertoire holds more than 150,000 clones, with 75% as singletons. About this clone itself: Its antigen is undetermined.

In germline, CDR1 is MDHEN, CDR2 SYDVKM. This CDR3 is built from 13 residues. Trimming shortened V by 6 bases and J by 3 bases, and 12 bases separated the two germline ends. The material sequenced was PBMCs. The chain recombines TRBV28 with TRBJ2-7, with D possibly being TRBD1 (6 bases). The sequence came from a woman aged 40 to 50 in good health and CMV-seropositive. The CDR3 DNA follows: TGTGCCAGCAGACTGACAGGCGTCTACGAGCAGTACTTC. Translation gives CASRLTGVYEQYF.